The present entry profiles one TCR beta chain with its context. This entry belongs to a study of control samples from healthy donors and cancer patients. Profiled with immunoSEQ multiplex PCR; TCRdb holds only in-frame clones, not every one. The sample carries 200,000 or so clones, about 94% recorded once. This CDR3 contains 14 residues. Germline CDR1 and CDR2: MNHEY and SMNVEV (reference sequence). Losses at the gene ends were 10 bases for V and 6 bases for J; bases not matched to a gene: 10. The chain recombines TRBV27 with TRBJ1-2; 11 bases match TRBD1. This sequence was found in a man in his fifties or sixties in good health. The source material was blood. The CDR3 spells CANPDRGQDNGYTF. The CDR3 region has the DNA TGTGCCAATCCGGACAGGGGGCAGGATAATGGCTACACCTTC.